Following are 2 T cell receptor beta chains from one sample sequenced in a study of CD4 T cells in relation to SARS-CoV-2 and coronaviruses. Only in-frame clones appear in the TCRdb table, and some are missing; sequencing was by immunoSEQ multiplex PCR. Here the sample spans 17,000 or so clones, approximately 80% being singletons. Before the COVID-19 pandemic, during about 2011-2019, CD4+ T cells were taken from unexposed donors. After less than 11 days of culture, CD4+ T cells were isolated. No antigen has been assigned to these receptors. The sample was CD4+ T cells from PBMCs, cultured in vitro. All receptors come from a human donor in good health.

A few counts support this clone. The CDR3 loop is CASSWRPLVSYEQYF. CDR3 coding DNA: TGTGCCAGCAGTTGGAGACCATTGGTCTCCTACGAGCAGTACTTC. The chain combines TRBV27 with TRBJ2-7; D gene uncertain. Germline assignment: CDR1 MNHEY and CDR2 SMNVEV (reference sequence). V lost 4 bases and J 0 bases, leaving 13 bases between the germline ends. This CDR3 spans 15 amino acids.

This chain connects TRBV7-9 to TRBJ2-7; 8 nucleotides match TRBD1. The junction had 9 bases not matched to a gene; V was cut back by 4 bases and J by 4 bases. Per the germline V gene, CDR1 is SEHNR and CDR2 is FQNEAQ (reference sequence). The CDR3 is 15 amino acids. In DNA, the CDR3 is TGTGCCAGCAGCTCATCCAGGGGGCTCATGTACGAGCAGTACTTC. Protein: CASSSSRGLMYEQYF.